The clone carrying this T cell receptor beta chain was counted only a few times. The target antigen is unknown. Treatment noted: roughly 18 received Ad26.COV2.S at low or high dose, single or two shots; about 5 received placebo; per-sample allocation not given. On day 63 after the first injection, vaccine and placebo recipients gave samples. An 18-55-year-old adult in Boston served as donor. The table came from immunoSEQ multiplex PCR; TCRdb's copy has only in-frame clones and leaves some out. This sample has around 300,000 clones, with about 89% found just once. The data were obtained in a study of Ad26.COV2.S vaccination and SARS-CoV-2 variants. Germline CDR1 is SNHLY and CDR2 is FYNNEI. Trimming cost V 5 bases and J 5 bases; bases outside gene matches: 9. The CDR3 extends over 15 amino acids. Study-wide points: Vaccinated and placebo-treated recipients had similar non-spike TCR breadth.

The sequence came from a person between 18 and 59 years old who received the Ad26.COV2.S COVID-19 vaccine or a placebo. The genes are TRBV2 and TRBJ1-3; TRBD1 matches at 7 bases. The source material was peripheral blood, sampled in a trial of Ad26.COV2.S vaccine versus placebo. The CDR3 sequence is CASSRGRGPRNTIYF. For the CDR3, the DNA is TGTGCCAGCAGTAGGGGGCGGGGGCCCCGAAACACCATATATTTT.